This T cell receptor beta chain was profiled in a study of T cell responses to AZD1222 COVID-19 vaccine. General study points: White British people made up most donors, females outnumbered males, and clonal diversity was possibly underestimated. The CD4 TCRs associated with vaccination extended across spike and predominated at 160-218 and 743-854.

A word on this clone: Its target is unknown.

TCRdb's copy holds only in-frame clones and misses some; the assay was immunoSEQ multiplex PCR. The data show around 190,000 clones, about 86% seen once. Between the trimmed V and J ends, which lost 5 bases and 1 base, there was a span of 13 bases. Looked up from germline, CDR1 is LNHDA and CDR2 is SQIVND (reference sequence). The CDR3 is made up of 15 amino acids. The TCR originated in an adult who received the AZD1222 COVID-19 vaccine. The specimen was peripheral blood, collected 28 days after the second AZD1222 dose. The V gene is TRBV19, the J gene TRBJ2-3, with D perhaps matching TRBD1 or TRBD2 (5 bases each). Here the CDR3 reads CASSLMRDGTDTQYF. CDR3 nucleotide sequence: TGTGCCAGTAGTCTGATGAGGGACGGCACAGATACGCAGTATTTT.